Listed here are 25 T cell receptor beta chains from one sample, sequenced in a study of cytomegalovirus exposure and HLA in healthy donors. PCR used 60 Vbeta primers and 13 Jbeta primers. The table came from immunoSEQ multiplex PCR; TCRdb's copy has only in-frame clones and leaves some out. This table lists some 40,000 clones. Sample: PBMCs. The receptors stem from a human donor in good health.

This chain connects TRBV6-5 to TRBJ1-6, with 8 bases lining up with TRBD1. Germline lookup yields CDR1 MNHEY and CDR2 SVGAGI. The CDR3 runs to 14 residues. The junction had 9 bases not matched to a gene; V was cut back by 6 bases and J by 11 bases. The CDR3 region has the DNA TGTGCCAGCAGCCTTGGACAGGGAAGGCCACCCCTCCACTTT. Protein product: CASSLGQGRPPLHF.

The rearrangement uses TRBV30 and TRBJ2-7; D unresolved. The germline V gene has CDR1 GTSNPN and CDR2 SVGIG (reference sequence). Trimming stripped 3 bases from V and 2 bases from J, with 2 bases between. This CDR3 spans 10 amino acids. This CDR3 is CAWSAYEQYF. The DNA for the CDR3 is TGTGCCTGGAGCGCCTACGAGCAGTACTTC. The full variable domain, with the rest looked up from reference TRBV30 and TRBJ2-7, is SQTIHQWPATLVQPVGSPLSLECTVEGTSNPNLYWYRQAAGRGLQLLFYSVGIGQISSEVPQNLSASRPQDRQFILSSKKLLLSDSGFYLCAWSAYEQYFGPGTRLTVT.

The chain couples TRBV6-1 to TRBJ2-7; perhaps TRBD2 as D (6 bases). This CDR3 is built from 12 residues. V was cut by 3 bases and J by 7 bases, with 10 bases left in between. Germline V gives CDR1 MNHNS, CDR2 SASEGT. CDR3 DNA: TGTGCCAGCAGTGATTGGAGGGGAGAGCAGTACTTC. Translating gives CASSDWRGEQYF.

J is TRBJ2-5 and V is TRBV6-1, with 8 bases fitting TRBD1. The J call could be wrong; TRBJ2-7 is a better fit for the DNA end. The CDR3 runs to 15 residues. Germline V gives CDR1 MNHNS, CDR2 SASEGT. CDR3: CASRSRTGSSYEQYF. The CDR3 DNA reads TGTGCCAGCAGATCGAGGACAGGGAGCTCCTACGAGCAGTACTTC.

The rearrangement joins TRBV27 to TRBJ2-7, with D tentatively TRBD1 (6 bases). Trimming removed 7 bases at V and 3 bases at J, with 16 bases between. Looked up from germline, CDR1 is MNHEY and CDR2 is SMNVEV (reference sequence). This CDR3 has 14 amino acids. CDR3 region: CASKNTLGGYEQYF. CDR3 DNA: TGTGCCAGCAAAAATACATTAGGGGGCTACGAGCAGTACTTC.

V is TRBV4-1 and J is TRBJ2-7; 8 positions match TRBD2. The J segment lost 2 bases and the V segment lost 4 bases, leaving 7 bases of the junction unmatched. The CDR3 has 15 residues. Germline CDR1 is MGHRA and CDR2 is YSYEKL. CDR3 region: CASSPNLSGAYEQYF. DNA for the CDR3: TGCGCCAGCAGCCCAAATCTTAGCGGGGCCTACGAGCAGTACTTC.

CDR3 sequence: CASEGADYEQYF. In nucleotides, the CDR3 is TGTGCCAGCGAGGGGGCGGACTACGAGCAGTACTTC. The chain has TRBV7-9 and TRBJ2-7, with 7 bases matching TRBD1. CDR1 SEHNR and CDR2 FQNEAQ come from the germline V gene (reference sequence). The CDR3 has 12 amino acids. Trimming at V came to 8 bases and at J to 3 bases, leaving 4 bases not matched to a gene.

Comment on this clone: The sample contains more than one DNA sequence encoding this CDR3. The rearrangement joins TRBV5-1 to TRBJ2-6, with 7 bases identical to TRBD1. This CDR3 is built from 15 residues. The germline gives CDR1 SGHRS, CDR2 YFSETQ. Unmatched junction bases numbered 4, after V lost 3 bases and J lost 4 bases. CDR3 nucleotide sequence: TGCGCCAGCAGCTGGGGGACAGCGGGGGCCAACGTCCTGACTTTC. Its translation: CASSWGTAGANVLTF.

The CDR3, as DNA: TGTGCCAGCTCACCCGCGGGGCTAGAGTATGGCTACACCTTC. The encoded protein is CASSPAGLEYGYTF. This chain connects TRBV18 to TRBJ1-2, with a tentative D call TRBD1 (5 bases). The CDR3 length is 14 residues. Germline CDR1 and CDR2: KGHSH and LQKENI. The V gene lost 3 bases and the J gene lost 5 bases, with 13 bases spanning the gap.

The chain has TRBV25-1 and TRBJ2-7, with D unclear. The CDR3 contains 14 residues. Germline-derived CDR1 and CDR2 are MGHDK and SYGVNS. V dropped 1 base and J dropped 3 bases, with 10 bases sitting between them. In nucleotides, the CDR3 is TGTGCCAGCAGTGAATCTCTTTCGGTCTACGAGCAGTACTTC. Protein product: CASSESLSVYEQYF.

This rearrangement joins TRBV9 to TRBJ1-3; D remains ambiguous. Deletions cut 0 bases from V and 1 base from J, with 5 bases between. CDR1 SGDLS and CDR2 YYNGEE come from the germline V gene. There are 14 residues in the CDR3. CDR3 DNA: TGTGCCAGCAGCGTAGGGGAGTCTGGAAACACCATATATTTT. Translating it yields CASSVGESGNTIYF.

The genes are TRBV19 and TRBJ1-5; D gene ambiguous. This CDR3 contains 13 residues. The germline V gene encodes CDR1 LNHDA and CDR2 SQIVND (reference sequence). V gave up 4 bases and J gave up 4 bases, with 8 bases separating them. CDR3 DNA: TGTGCCAGTAGTAGAAGGGAGAATCAGCCCCAGCATTTT. Protein: CASSRRENQPQHF.

The chain joins TRBV9 to TRBJ2-5; 11 bases agree with TRBD2. The V segment lost 4 bases and the J segment 9 bases; nucleotides outside the gene matches: 11. Germline V gene sequence: CDR1 SGDLS, CDR2 YYNGEE. This CDR3 comprises 15 residues. CDR3 nucleotide sequence: TGTGCCAGCAGCCCCGGCGGTACTAGCGGGGGAGCCCAGTACTTC. It is translated as CASSPGGTSGGAQYF.

This chain joins TRBV9 and TRBJ1-6; D gene uncertain. The CDR3 consists of 16 residues. CDR1 and CDR2 from the germline V gene are SGDLS and YYNGEE. V was shortened by 0 bases and J by 0 bases, with 7 bases between the two germline ends. DNA of the CDR3: TGTGCCAGCAGCGTAGGTGGTAGCTCCTATAATTCACCCCTCCACTTT. It encodes CASSVGGSSYNSPLHF.

V gene TRBV7-8 combines with J gene TRBJ2-3, with 9 nucleotides matching TRBD2. V lost 4 bases and J lost 0; bases outside the gene matches: 5. This CDR3 comprises 16 residues. Germline CDR1 is SGHVS and CDR2 is FQNEAQ. DNA for the CDR3: TGTGCCAGCAGCTCTGCGGGGGGGCCAAGCACAGATACGCAGTATTTT. As protein: CASSSAGGPSTDTQYF.

The rearrangement joins TRBV30 to TRBJ2-2; D remains unclear. Germline V gene sequence: CDR1 GTSNPN, CDR2 SVGIG (reference sequence). This CDR3 is 15 amino acids long. The germline V and J ends were trimmed by 3 bases and 2 bases, with 13 bases remaining between them. CDR3: CAWRPTLGNTGELFF. The DNA for the CDR3 is TGTGCCTGGAGACCGACACTTGGTAACACCGGGGAGCTGTTTTTT.

Regarding this clone: A junction end diverges from the germline sequence, so it may reflect a read error. Other DNA sequences in the same sample also yield this CDR3. The V gene is TRBV19, the J gene TRBJ1-6; D is uncertain. Germline V CDR1 and CDR2: LNHDA, SQIVND (reference sequence). The CDR3 has 12 amino acids. The CDR3 nucleotides are TGTGCCAGTAGTTTCAGGAATTCACCCCTACACTTT. The encoded protein is CASSFRNSPLHF.

This chain links TRBV2 with TRBJ2-5; D is ambiguous. The DNA end is more similar to TRBJ2-7, so the J call may be wrong. Germline V gene sequence: CDR1 SNHLY, CDR2 FYNNEI. This CDR3 has 11 amino acids. The CDR3 nucleotides read TGTGCCAGCACCTCCGCCTACGAGCAGTACTTC. This sequence encodes CASTSAYEQYF.

The rearrangement uses TRBV9 and TRBJ1-2; TRBD1 aligns across 11 bases. This CDR3 has 14 residues. Germline loops: CDR1 SGDLS, CDR2 YYNGEE. J gave up 6 bases and V 3 bases, and 4 bases lay outside the gene matches. The DNA for the CDR3 is TGTGCCAGCAGCGCAAGGGGACAGGGGGATGGCTACACCTTC. Translating gives CASSARGQGDGYTF.

The chain combines TRBV5-1 with TRBJ1-1; D call uncertain. Between the trimmed V and J ends, which lost 4 bases and 1 base, there was a span of 23 bases. This CDR3 region has 18 residues. CDR1 and CDR2 from the germline V gene are SGHRS and YFSETQ. The CDR3, as DNA: TGCGCCAGCAGCCCCCCAGGTAGCGGCCCCCCAGGGAACACTGAAGCTTTCTTT. Translated, it gives CASSPPGSGPPGNTEAFF.

V gene TRBV28 combines with J gene TRBJ1-6, with TRBD1 identical over 7 bases. This CDR3 contains 13 residues. J was trimmed by 7 bases and V by 8 bases; bases with no gene match: 5. Germline assignment: CDR1 MDHEN and CDR2 SYDVKM. CDR3 coding DNA: TGTGCCAGCCGGGGACAGACAAATTCACCCCTCCACTTT. Its protein is CASRGQTNSPLHF.

The gene calls are TRBV13 and TRBJ1-3, with no clear D. The CDR3 is 15 amino acids. Trimming removed 4 bases at V and 0 bases at J, with 10 bases between. CDR1 is PRHDT and CDR2 is FYEKMQ in the germline V gene (reference sequence). The CDR3 DNA reads as TGTGCCAGCAGCTCTCGACACGTCTCTGGAAACACCATATATTTT. Translation gives CASSSRHVSGNTIYF.

The V call is TRBV19, the J call TRBJ1-1, with D tentatively TRBD1 (6 bases). Trimming removed 5 bases from V and 3 bases from J, with 10 bases in between. The CDR3 runs 13 residues. Germline V gene sequence: CDR1 LNHDA, CDR2 SQIVND (reference sequence). CDR3 in amino acids: CASSLQGDTEAFF. The CDR3 DNA is TGTGCCAGTAGTTTACAGGGAGACACTGAAGCTTTCTTT.

This chain uses TRBV7-9 with TRBJ1-6, with 8 bases identical to TRBD1. V was clipped by 6 bases and J by 7 bases; unmatched bases: 11. There are 16 residues in the CDR3. Germline V gene data show CDR1 as SEHNR and CDR2 as FQNEAQ (reference sequence). The CDR3 DNA sequence: TGTGCCAGCAGGGGGGGGCAGGGGGCCTCCAATTCACCCCTCCACTTT. Encoded protein: CASRGGQGASNSPLHF.

The chain employs TRBV29-1 and TRBJ1-1; no reliable D call. The CDR3 consists of 14 residues. Trimming took off 0 bases at V and 6 bases at J, with 14 bases between the two ends. Germline lookup yields CDR1 SQVTM and CDR2 ANQGSEA. DNA for the CDR3: TGCAGCGTTGAAGATAGGAACAGCCGATCTGAAGCTTTCTTT. The encoded protein is CSVEDRNSRSEAFF.